The 31 T cell receptor beta chains reported below all come from one sample, sequenced in a study of T-cell memory formation after mild COVID-19 (dated by TCRdb to the early 2020s). The receptor library was made with 5' RACE. The sequencer was an Illumina NovaSeq 6000. Through fastp at Q25 and MiXCR, TCRdb rebuilt clones from the public reads, retaining in-frame beta chains. Each entry merges the rows of one CDR3 protein and shows their most common DNA and genes. The sample yields around 470,000 distinct CDR3 sequences; around 20% were counted once. The ten largest clones take up roughly 8% of the sample. The sample comprised PBMCs or a T cell subset sorted from them (not recorded which). These receptors all come from an adult woman who had mild COVID-19 (a few samples of this study predate the infection). The sample titles of this study are shuffled in the database, so cell type and time point are left out; the donor was told from shared clones.

The V and J genes are TRBV5-1 and TRBJ1-1; weak D call: TRBD1 (5 bases). Trimming took 1 base from V and 1 from J, leaving 11 bases between them. Germline V gene data show CDR1 as SGHRS and CDR2 as YFSETQ. This CDR3 is 15 amino acids long. CDR3 in amino acids: CASSLWGEGNTEAFF. The CDR3 coding sequence is TGCGCCAGCAGCTTGTGGGGGGAGGGGAACACTGAAGCTTTCTTT.

V is TRBV5-4 and J is TRBJ1-6; D is unresolved. The CDR3 covers 13 residues. Germline V gives CDR1 SGHNT, CDR2 YYREEE (reference sequence). V was trimmed by 6 bases and J by 7 bases, leaving 11 bases between them. The CDR3 here is CASTGRSNSPLHF. The CDR3 nucleotides read TGTGCCAGCACCGGGCGTAGCAATTCACCCCTCCACTTT.

This clonotype has just a few counts. The rearrangement links TRBV5-1 to TRBJ2-1; D unresolved. Per the germline V gene, CDR1 is SGHRS and CDR2 is YFSETQ. The CDR3 is 16 residues long. V lost 4 bases, J lost 0 bases, and 14 bases lay in between. DNA for the CDR3: TGCGCCAGCAGCGAAACAAGTACAGACTCCTACAATGAGCAGTTCTTC. Its protein is CASSETSTDSYNEQFF.

This clonotype turned up a few times. The chain joins TRBV7-9 to TRBJ1-1, with 10 bases fitting TRBD1. Germline assignment: CDR1 SEHNR and CDR2 FQNEAQ (reference sequence). J lost 3 bases, V lost 7 bases, and 11 bases had no gene match. This CDR3 spans 16 amino acids. CDR3 in DNA: TGTGCCAGCAACCGACAGGGTGACAGGGGGCACACTGAAGCTTTCTTT. This translates into CASNRQGDRGHTEAFF.

The chain is built from TRBV3-1 and TRBJ2-1; D is possibly TRBD1 (6 bases). This CDR3 is built from 17 residues. Germline CDR1 LGHDT, CDR2 YNNKEL (reference sequence). Trimming left V 2 bases short and J 0 bases short, with 14 bases between. This CDR3 reads CASSQNRVGGSYNEQFF. CDR3 DNA: TGTGCCAGCAGCCAAAACAGGGTCGGCGGCTCCTACAATGAGCAGTTCTTC.

The rearrangement joins TRBV9 to TRBJ2-7, with D unclear. V was cut by 5 bases and J by 3 bases, with 6 bases left in between. From germline, CDR1 is SGDLS and CDR2 YYNGEE. The CDR3 covers 11 residues. The chain's CDR3 is CASRVLYEQYF. The CDR3 nucleotides are TGTGCCAGCAGGGTCCTCTACGAGCAGTACTTC.

This clonotype was recorded a few times. The chain combines TRBV19 with TRBJ1-5; perhaps TRBD1 as D (5 bases). CDR1 is LNHDA and CDR2 is SQIVND in the germline V gene (reference sequence). CDR3 length: 16 residues. Trimming took 4 bases from V and 2 from J, leaving 15 bases between them. The CDR3 DNA is TGTGCCAGTAGTACAACCGGGACCAACGGCAATCAGCCCCAGCATTTT. Translation: CASSTTGTNGNQPQHF.

The chain links TRBV6-2 or TRBV6-3 to TRBJ2-1; TRBD2 matches 10 bases. The V segment lost 7 bases and the J segment 8 bases; nucleotides outside the gene matches: 8. The V gene's germline CDR1 is MNHEY and CDR2 SVGEGT. CDR3 size: 14 residues. CDR3 sequence reads: CASTLAGAPYEQFF. CDR3 sequence (DNA): TGTGCCAGCACTCTAGCGGGAGCTCCTTATGAGCAGTTCTTC.

This clonotype was counted between two and nine times. The chain recombines TRBV7-2 with TRBJ2-7; 10 nucleotides agree with TRBD2. V gave up 5 bases and J gave up 3 bases; unmatched junction bases: 7. Germline V lookup: CDR1 SGHTA, CDR2 FQGNSA. The CDR3 loop spans 15 amino acids. CDR3 sequence (DNA): TGTGCCAGCAGCGCCGCCCGGACTAGCGGCTACGAGCAGTACTTC. Its translation: CASSAARTSGYEQYF.

At least ten counts were recorded for this clonotype. This chain's CDR3 is CASRLASTHTDTQYF. The DNA of the CDR3 is TGTGCCAGCAGACTAGCGTCGACCCACACAGATACGCAGTATTTT. This chain joins TRBV6-2 or TRBV6-3 and TRBJ2-3, with 7 bases fitting TRBD2. CDR1 MNHEY and CDR2 SVGEGT come from the germline V gene. There are 15 residues in the CDR3. Unmatched junction bases numbered 8, after V lost 6 bases and J lost 2 bases.

The chain joins TRBV5-1 to TRBJ2-7, with D tentatively TRBD1 (5 bases). V was pared by 3 bases and J by 2 bases, with 18 bases between. The CDR3 is 16 amino acids. Germline CDR1 and CDR2: SGHRS and YFSETQ. The CDR3 DNA reads as TGCGCCAGCAGCTCTGGGTTTGCAGGGCGAGCCTACGAGCAGTACTTC. Protein product: CASSSGFAGRAYEQYF.

V usage is TRBV20-1 and J usage is TRBJ1-5, with a weak D call TRBD1 (6 bases). Germline CDR1 is DFQATT and CDR2 is SNEGSKA (reference sequence). There are 15 residues in the CDR3. Deletions cut 5 bases from V and 2 bases from J, with 16 bases between. The CDR3 is CSALLGGPGNQPQHF. CDR3 DNA sequence: TGCAGTGCTTTATTAGGGGGTCCGGGCAATCAGCCCCAGCATTTT.

This clonotype appeared a few times. V gene TRBV29-1 combines with J gene TRBJ2-5; D perhaps matches TRBD2 (5 bases). Trimming took 7 bases from V and 3 from J, leaving 15 bases between them. The CDR3 consists of 13 residues. CDR1 and CDR2 from the germline V gene are SQVTM and ANQGSEA. CDR3 sequence: CSASSDGEETQYF. The CDR3 nucleotides are TGCAGCGCCTCATCGGACGGGGAAGAGACCCAGTACTTC.

This chain uses TRBV12-3 or TRBV12-4 with TRBJ1-5; a weak D match, TRBD1 (5 bases). CDR3 length: 13 residues. V gave up 6 bases and J gave up 8 bases, with 14 bases separating them. The CDR3 DNA reads TGTGCCAGCAGGGCGGGATGGGGGAAGCCCCAGCATTTT. This codes for CASRAGWGKPQHF.

This clonotype was counted between two and nine times. V is TRBV14 and J is TRBJ2-1; 11 nucleotides line up with TRBD2. This CDR3 contains 18 residues. CDR1 and CDR2 from the germline V gene are SGHDN and FVKESK. The V and J ends lost 3 bases and 0 bases, in that order; junction bases with no gene match: 7. CDR3 residues: CASSHRLAGGHSYNEQFF. The CDR3 DNA is TGTGCCAGCAGCCATCGGCTAGCGGGAGGCCACTCCTACAATGAGCAGTTCTTC.

V is TRBV7-9 and J is TRBJ2-5; D uncertain. Germline-derived CDR1 and CDR2 are SEHNR and FQNEAQ (reference sequence). Trimming removed 2 bases at V and 5 bases at J, with 9 bases between. CDR3 length: 13 amino acids. CDR3 sequence reads: CASSLRDGETQYF. The CDR3 coding sequence is TGTGCCAGCAGCTTACGAGATGGGGAGACCCAGTACTTC. The full variable domain, in which reference TRBV7-9 and TRBJ2-5 provide the parts outside the CDR3, is DTGVSQNPRHKITKRGQNVTFRCDPISEHNRLYWYRQTLGQGPEFLTYFQNEAQLEKSRLLSDRFSAERPKGSFSTLEIQRTEQGDSAMYLCASSLRDGETQYFGPGTRLLVL.

The sample holds a few counts of this clonotype. The V gene is TRBV24-1, the J gene TRBJ2-1; a weak D match, TRBD2 (5 bases). Germline values: CDR1 KGHDR, CDR2 SFDVKD. The CDR3 is 14 residues long. V was clipped by 9 bases and J by 7 bases, with 18 bases between them. The CDR3 loop reads CATGLARSGNEQFF. CDR3 coding DNA: TGTGCCACCGGCCTAGCTCGGAGTGGGAATGAGCAGTTCTTC.

The V gene is TRBV7-2, the J gene TRBJ2-7, with 8 bases matching TRBD1. Trimming at V came to 6 bases and at J to 2 bases, leaving 12 bases not matched to a gene. This CDR3 is 16 amino acids long. Per germline, CDR1 SGHTA and CDR2 FQGNSA. CDR3 protein: CASRPFRGTGAYEQYF. The CDR3 nucleotides read TGTGCCAGCAGGCCGTTTCGCGGGACAGGTGCCTACGAGCAGTACTTC.

The chain combines TRBV12-2 with TRBJ1-2; the tabulated D call, TRBD1, remains unverified against the DNA. TRBV12-2 is tagged as a pseudogene. This CDR3 region has 14 residues. CDR3 in DNA: TGTGCAAGTCGCTTAGGTACAGGGAACTATGGCTACACCTTC. Its translation: CASRLGTGNYGYTF.

The table lists this clonotype with a few counts. The chain joins TRBV20-1 to TRBJ2-3; 8 nucleotides align to TRBD1. CDR3 length: 14 residues. V lost 5 bases, J lost 2 bases, and 6 bases stayed unmatched. Looked up from germline, CDR1 is DFQATT and CDR2 is SNEGSKA (reference sequence). Here the CDR3 reads CSAPRTGTTDTQYF. Written as DNA, the CDR3 is TGCAGTGCTCCCAGGACAGGGACCACAGATACGCAGTATTTT.

This clonotype came up a few times. The chain couples TRBV6-1 to TRBJ1-5; TRBD1 is a possible D gene (5 bases). Trimming removed 2 bases at V and 0 bases at J, with 14 bases between. This CDR3 has 17 residues. Germline V gene sequence: CDR1 MNHNS, CDR2 SASEGT. This CDR3 is CASSESPWGYSNQPQHF. CDR3 DNA sequence: TGTGCCAGCAGTGAATCCCCGTGGGGGTATAGCAATCAGCCCCAGCATTTT.

V gene TRBV27 combines with J gene TRBJ2-7; D assignment may be TRBD1 or TRBD2 (5 bases each). Germline lookup yields CDR1 MNHEY and CDR2 SMNVEV (reference sequence). CDR3 length: 15 amino acids. Trimming took off 0 bases at V and 0 bases at J, with 9 bases between the two ends. The CDR3 protein is CASSLSWGYSYEQYF. CDR3 in DNA: TGTGCCAGCAGTTTATCGTGGGGGTACTCCTACGAGCAGTACTTC.

This clonotype has only a few counts. The CDR3 DNA is TGTGCCAGCAGCAGGCTCGCGAGCTACGAGCAGTACTTC. Its protein product is CASSRLASYEQYF. The genes are TRBV7-8 and TRBJ2-7; D is unresolved. V gave up 5 bases and J gave up 3 bases, with 11 bases separating them. Looked up from germline, CDR1 is SGHVS and CDR2 is FQNEAQ. The CDR3 has 13 amino acids.

This chain connects TRBV7-8 to TRBJ2-1, with 9 bases lining up with TRBD2. The CDR3 is made up of 12 amino acids. CDR1 is SGHVS and CDR2 is FQNEAQ in the germline V gene. CDR3 protein: CAAGGSHNEQFF. DNA for the CDR3: TGTGCTGCGGGGGGGAGCCACAATGAGCAGTTCTTC. The whole variable domain, filled in from reference TRBV7-8 and TRBJ2-1, reads GAGVSQSPRYKVAKRGQDVALRCDPISGHVSLFWYQQALGQGPEFLTYFQNEAQLDKSGLPSDRFFAERPEGSVSTLKIQRTQQEDSAVYLCAAGGSHNEQFFGPGTRLTVL.

V gene TRBV11-2 combines with J gene TRBJ2-1; TRBD1 aligns across 9 bases. The J segment lost 6 bases and the V segment lost 5 bases, leaving 8 bases of the junction unmatched. This CDR3 has 15 amino acids. Germline V gene sequence: CDR1 SGHAT, CDR2 FQNNGV. The CDR3 region has the DNA TGTGCCAGCAGCATAGGGGACAGGGTGGGCAATGAGCAGTTCTTC. It encodes CASSIGDRVGNEQFF.

This clonotype came up a few times. The CDR3 DNA is TGTGCCAGCAGCTTAAACAGGGGTGAGGAGACCCAGTACTTC. Protein sequence: CASSLNRGEETQYF. This rearrangement joins TRBV7-2 to TRBJ2-5; 7 positions match TRBD1. V lost 2 bases to trimming and J lost 5 bases; unmatched junction nucleotides: 5. The length of the CDR3 is 14 residues. Germline loops: CDR1 SGHTA, CDR2 FQGNSA. The variable domain in full, with the rest retrieved from reference TRBV7-2 and TRBJ2-5, is GAGVSQSPSNKVTEKGKDVELRCDPISGHTALYWYRQSLGQGLEFLIYFQGNSAPDKSGLPSDRFSAERTGGSVSTLTIQRTQQEDSAVYLCASSLNRGEETQYFGPGTRLLVL.

A few counts support this clonotype. This chain connects TRBV2 to TRBJ2-1; 12 bases match TRBD2. Germline V gene data show CDR1 as SNHLY and CDR2 as FYNNEI. J lost 5 bases, V lost 6 bases, and 2 bases had no gene match. CDR3 length: 14 residues. DNA for the CDR3: TGTGCCAGCAGAGGACTAGCGGGGAACAATGAGCAGTTCTTC. This sequence encodes CASRGLAGNNEQFF.

This clonotype was detected only a few times. The V and J genes are TRBV15 and TRBJ1-5; the D gene is possibly TRBD1 (5 bases). CDR1 and CDR2 from the germline V gene are LNHNV and YYDKDF (reference sequence). Trimming left V 0 bases short and J 7 bases short, with 13 bases between. This CDR3 is built from 15 residues. In DNA form, the CDR3 reads TGTGCCACCAGCAGAGATCGAGGGCCAGGGCAGCCCCAGCATTTT. As protein: CATSRDRGPGQPQHF.

The CDR3 loop reads CSALPTTSGAYEQYF. DNA of the CDR3: TGCAGTGCTCTCCCGACTACTAGCGGGGCTTACGAGCAGTACTTC. This rearrangement joins TRBV20-1 to TRBJ2-7, with 10 bases fitting TRBD2. Looked up from germline, CDR1 is DFQATT and CDR2 is SNEGSKA (reference sequence). This CDR3 region has 15 residues. V lost 5 bases and J lost 4; bases outside the gene matches: 11.

The chain combines TRBV12-3 or TRBV12-4 with TRBJ2-1; 8 bases align to TRBD2. J gave up 1 base and V 5 bases, and 7 bases lay outside the gene matches. The CDR3 contains 16 residues. CDR3 residues: CASSRSGATSYNEQFF. In DNA form, the CDR3 reads TGTGCCAGCAGTCGTAGCGGGGCCACTTCCTACAATGAGCAGTTCTTC.

This clonotype appeared a few times. The rearrangement uses TRBV6-5 and TRBJ1-1; the D gene is possibly TRBD1 (5 bases). Trimming took off 3 bases at V and 0 bases at J, with 8 bases between the two ends. There are 14 residues in the CDR3. The germline gives CDR1 MNHEY, CDR2 SVGAGI. The CDR3 loop reads CASSYDSMNTEAFF. The CDR3 DNA reads as TGTGCCAGCAGTTATGACAGCATGAACACTGAAGCTTTCTTT.